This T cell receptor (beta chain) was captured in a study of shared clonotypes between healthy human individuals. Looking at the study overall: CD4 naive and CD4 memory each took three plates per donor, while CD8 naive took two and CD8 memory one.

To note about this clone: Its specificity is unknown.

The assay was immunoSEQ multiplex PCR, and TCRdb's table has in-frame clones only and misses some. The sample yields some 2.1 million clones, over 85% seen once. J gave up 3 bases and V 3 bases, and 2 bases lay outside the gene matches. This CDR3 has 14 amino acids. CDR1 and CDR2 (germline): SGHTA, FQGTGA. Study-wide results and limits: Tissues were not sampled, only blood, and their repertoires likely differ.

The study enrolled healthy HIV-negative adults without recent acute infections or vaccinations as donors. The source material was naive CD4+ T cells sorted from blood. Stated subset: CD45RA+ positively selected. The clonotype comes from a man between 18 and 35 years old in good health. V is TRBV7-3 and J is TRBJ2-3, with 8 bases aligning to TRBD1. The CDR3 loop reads CASSLGQATDTQYF. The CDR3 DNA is TGTGCCAGCAGCTTGGGACAGGCAACAGATACGCAGTATTTT.